Listed below are T cell receptor beta chains from one sample, sequenced in a study of CD8+ T cells in alopecia areata. The protocol was immunoSEQ multiplex PCR, while the TCRdb copy is restricted to in-frame clones and leaves out a portion. Of around 140,000 clones in the sample, 49% were seen once. The material sequenced was CD8+ T cells sorted from blood, taken at week 0. These receptor sequences come from a human donor with alopecia areata. The CDR3 runs from the conserved cysteine through the conserved F or W. D genes are given only for firm matches. Only some rows state a clone size, as once, few, many or a class for expanded clones.

V gene,clone size,D gene,J gene,CDR3 protein,CDR3 DNA
TRBV6-5,.,.,TRBJ2-5,CASGSGETQYF,TGTGCCAGCGGGTCAGGAGAGACCCAGTACTTC
TRBV27,.,.,TRBJ1-1,CASSYLQSTEAFF,TGTGCCAGCAGTTACCTCCAAAGCACTGAAGCTTTCTTT
TRBV2,once,TRBD1,TRBJ1-2,CASSLGQGTTNYGYTF,TGTGCCAGCAGTCTGGGACAGGGAACCACTAACTATGGCTACACCTTC
TRBV7-3,.,.,TRBJ2-1,CASSLVNEQFF,TGTGCCAGCAGCTTAGTGAATGAGCAGTTCTTC
TRBV5-1,few,TRBD2,TRBJ2-1,CASSIRGGRYNEQFF,TGCGCCAGCAGCATCCGCGGGGGGAGGTACAATGAGCAGTTCTTC
TRBV4-1,few,.,TRBJ1-2,CASSQALIWAYGYTF,TGCGCCAGCAGCCAAGCGCTGATCTGGGCCTATGGCTACACCTTC
TRBV11-3,.,.,TRBJ2-5,CASSSKRGGQETQYF,TGTGCCAGCAGCTCGAAGCGAGGGGGCCAAGAGACCCAGTACTTC
TRBV27,.,.,TRBJ2-5,CASSLLGSSETQYF,TGTGCCAGCAGTCTTCTCGGGAGTTCAGAGACCCAGTACTTC
TRBV5-6,.,.,TRBJ2-7,CASSYQGRDNHF,TGTGCCAGCAGCTACCAAGGCCGGGACAACCACTTC
TRBV7-8,.,.,TRBJ1-1,CASSLAGEGANTEAFF,TGTGCCAGCAGCTTAGCGGGGGAAGGGGCGAACACTGAAGCTTTCTTT